Listed below are T cell receptor beta chains from one sample, sequenced in a study of T cells in Graves' hyperthyroidism and ophthalmopathy. TCRdb called the multiplex PCR reads again in MiXCR, with one record for every CDR3 protein. The sample has approximately 360,000 distinct CDR3 sequences; approximately 14% are singletons. The sequencing input was blood. The receptors derive from a woman younger than 30 with Graves' hyperthyroidism that later progressed to Graves' ophthalmopathy. The CDR3 runs from the conserved cysteine through the conserved F or W. The order of the fields is V gene, J gene, clone size, D gene, CDR3 DNA, CDR3 protein. A D gene is named only where the DNA matches it firmly. Clone sizes are given selectively: once, few, many, or a class where the clone is expanded.

V gene: TRBV14; J gene: TRBJ2-7; clone size: few; D gene: TRBD1; CDR3 DNA: TGTGCCAGCAGCCGAACCGGGACAGGTCCCTACGAGCAGTACTTC; CDR3 protein: CASSRTGTGPYEQYF
V gene: TRBV27; J gene: TRBJ2-7; clone size: many; D gene: .; CDR3 DNA: TGTGCCAGCAGTTTATCAGGGGACTCCTACGAGCAGTACTTC; CDR3 protein: CASSLSGDSYEQYF
V gene: TRBV20-1; J gene: TRBJ1-5; clone size: .; D gene: .; CDR3 DNA: TGCAGTGCTAGCCCCGGGACACCTAATCAGCCCCAGCATTTT; CDR3 protein: CSASPGTPNQPQHF
V gene: TRBV6-2/TRBV6-3; J gene: TRBJ2-7; clone size: many; D gene: TRBD1; CDR3 DNA: TGTGCCAGCAGTACCAGACAGGGGCTAGCCTACGAGCAGTACTTC; CDR3 protein: CASSTRQGLAYEQYF
V gene: TRBV2; J gene: TRBJ1-5; clone size: many; D gene: .; CDR3 DNA: TGTGCCAGCAGTGAAGTTAGGGCCCAGCCCCAGCATTTT; CDR3 protein: CASSEVRAQPQHF
V gene: TRBV19; J gene: TRBJ1-3; clone size: .; D gene: .; CDR3 DNA: TGTGCCAGTACCCGAACCGCCACAGTCTCTGGAAACACCATATATTTT; CDR3 protein: CASTRTATVSGNTIYF
V gene: TRBV10-2; J gene: TRBJ1-1; clone size: few; D gene: .; CDR3 DNA: TGCGCCAGCAGTTCTGGTTACCCTGAAGCTTTCTTT; CDR3 protein: CASSSGYPEAFF
V gene: TRBV10-3; J gene: TRBJ1-2; clone size: once; D gene: .; CDR3 DNA: TGTGCCATCAGTGTTCCAGACACCCTAAACCCTAATTATGGCTACACCTTC; CDR3 protein: CAISVPDTLNPNYGYTF
V gene: TRBV7-9; J gene: TRBJ2-5; clone size: few; D gene: TRBD2; CDR3 DNA: TGTGCCAGTTTAGGGCCGGGGGGGGTCGGTCAAGAGACCCAGTACTTC; CDR3 protein: CASLGPGGVGQETQYF
V gene: TRBV6-2/TRBV6-3; J gene: TRBJ2-3; clone size: .; D gene: TRBD2; CDR3 DNA: TGTGCCAGCAGCTTAGCGGGAGGGACTTCGGGGGATACGCAGTATTTT; CDR3 protein: CASSLAGGTSGDTQYF
V gene: TRBV27; J gene: TRBJ2-7; clone size: .; D gene: .; CDR3 DNA: TGTGCCAGCAGTTTCGGGTGGGACTACGAGCAGTACTTC; CDR3 protein: CASSFGWDYEQYF
V gene: TRBV27; J gene: TRBJ1-1; clone size: many; D gene: TRBD1; CDR3 DNA: TGTGCCAGCAGTTTTCGCTACGGACAGGGAATTGAAGCTTTCTTT; CDR3 protein: CASSFRYGQGIEAFF
V gene: TRBV3-1; J gene: TRBJ2-7; clone size: few; D gene: TRBD2; CDR3 DNA: TGTGCCAGCAGCCAAGTGGAAACGGGAGGGCTTTACGAGCAGTACTTC; CDR3 protein: CASSQVETGGLYEQYF
V gene: TRBV19; J gene: TRBJ1-1; clone size: .; D gene: .; CDR3 DNA: TGTGCCAGTAGTACCGGACAGAGGAACACTGAAGTTTTCTTT; CDR3 protein: CASSTGQRNTEVFF
V gene: TRBV20-1; J gene: TRBJ1-1; clone size: few; D gene: .; CDR3 DNA: TGCAGTGCTAGCGGGCAGCCCCTAGGGAACACTGAAGCTTTCTTT; CDR3 protein: CSASGQPLGNTEAFF
V gene: TRBV7-2; J gene: TRBJ2-1; clone size: .; D gene: .; CDR3 DNA: TGTGCCAGCAGCTTACGTGACGGGAATCGGCAGTTCTTC; CDR3 protein: CASSLRDGNRQFF
V gene: TRBV20-1; J gene: TRBJ2-1; clone size: few; D gene: TRBD2; CDR3 DNA: TGCAGTGCTAACCTAGCGGGAGGGGACAATGAGCAGTTCTTC; CDR3 protein: CSANLAGGDNEQFF
V gene: TRBV3-1; J gene: TRBJ2-1; clone size: many; D gene: TRBD2; CDR3 DNA: TGTGCCAGCAGCCCGCTCGCTAGCGGGAGGAAAGATGAGCAGTTCTTC; CDR3 protein: CASSPLASGRKDEQFF
V gene: TRBV18; J gene: TRBJ2-1; clone size: many; D gene: .; CDR3 DNA: TGTGCCAGCTCACCGGCTGGGGGGCTGCATGAGCAGTTCTTC; CDR3 protein: CASSPAGGLHEQFF
V gene: TRBV20-1; J gene: TRBJ2-4; clone size: .; D gene: .; CDR3 DNA: TGCAGTGCTAGAGATTATAAGGGGAAGCGAGCCAAAAACATTCAGTACTTC; CDR3 protein: CSARDYKGKRAKNIQYF
V gene: TRBV30; J gene: TRBJ2-1; clone size: few; D gene: .; CDR3 DNA: TGTGCCTGGAGTTCGGGGTACTCCTACAATGAGCAGTTCTTC; CDR3 protein: CAWSSGYSYNEQFF
V gene: TRBV10-3; J gene: TRBJ2-3; clone size: .; D gene: TRBD1; CDR3 DNA: TGTGCCATCAGGGGGGGACAGGGGGCTGCAGATACGCAGTATTTT; CDR3 protein: CAIRGGQGAADTQYF
V gene: TRBV24-1; J gene: TRBJ2-7; clone size: few; D gene: TRBD1; CDR3 DNA: TGTGCCACCCAGGAAACAGGGGCCTACGAGCAGTACTTC; CDR3 protein: CATQETGAYEQYF
V gene: TRBV20-1; J gene: TRBJ2-7; clone size: many; D gene: .; CDR3 DNA: TGCAGTGCTAGAGACCCAGGGATCTCCTACGAGCAGTACTTC; CDR3 protein: CSARDPGISYEQYF
V gene: TRBV12-3/TRBV12-4; J gene: TRBJ2-1; clone size: many; D gene: .; CDR3 DNA: TGTGCCAGCCGACTAGGGGGTGGGAGGGCCTACAATGAGCAGTTCTTC; CDR3 protein: CASRLGGGRAYNEQFF
V gene: TRBV6-1; J gene: TRBJ2-7; clone size: few; D gene: .; CDR3 DNA: TGTGCCAGCAAGACGGACATATGGTCCGACGAGCAGTACTTC; CDR3 protein: CASKTDIWSDEQYF
V gene: TRBV28; J gene: TRBJ2-1; clone size: .; D gene: TRBD2; CDR3 DNA: TGTGCCAGCAGTTTGACCACTAGCGGGAGTACCAATGAGCAGTTCTTC; CDR3 protein: CASSLTTSGSTNEQFF